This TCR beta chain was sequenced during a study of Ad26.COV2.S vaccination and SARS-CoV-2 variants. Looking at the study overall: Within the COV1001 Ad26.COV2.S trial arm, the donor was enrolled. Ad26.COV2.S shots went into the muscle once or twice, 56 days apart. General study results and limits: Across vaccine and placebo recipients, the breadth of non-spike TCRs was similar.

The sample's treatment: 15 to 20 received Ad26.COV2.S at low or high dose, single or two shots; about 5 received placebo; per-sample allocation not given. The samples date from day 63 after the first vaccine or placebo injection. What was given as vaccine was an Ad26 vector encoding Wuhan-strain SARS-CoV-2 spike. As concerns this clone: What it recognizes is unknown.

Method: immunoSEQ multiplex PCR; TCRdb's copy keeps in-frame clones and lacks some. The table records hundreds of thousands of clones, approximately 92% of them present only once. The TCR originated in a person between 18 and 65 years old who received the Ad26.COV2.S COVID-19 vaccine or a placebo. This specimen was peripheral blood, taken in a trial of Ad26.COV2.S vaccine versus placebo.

The CDR3 spells CASSLDGLAGLDEQFF. Written as DNA, the CDR3 is TGTGCCAGCAGCTTAGACGGACTAGCGGGATTGGATGAGCAGTTCTTC. The chain uses TRBV11-2 and TRBJ2-1, with 12 bases fitting TRBD2. The CDR3 totals 16 residues. The J segment lost 8 bases and the V segment lost 0 bases, leaving 5 bases of the junction unmatched. Looked up from germline, CDR1 is SGHAT and CDR2 is FQNNGV.